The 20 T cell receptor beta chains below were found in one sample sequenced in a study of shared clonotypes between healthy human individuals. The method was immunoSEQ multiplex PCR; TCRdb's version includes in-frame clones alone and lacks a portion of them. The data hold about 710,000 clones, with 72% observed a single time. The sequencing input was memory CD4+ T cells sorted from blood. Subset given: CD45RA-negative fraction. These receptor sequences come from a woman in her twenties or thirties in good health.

The DNA of the CDR3 is TGTGCCAGCAGCAAGGGCGGGAGCACAGATACGCAGTATTTT. Protein sequence: CASSKGGSTDTQYF. The chain is built from TRBV7-3 and TRBJ2-3, with D possibly being TRBD2 (5 bases). CDR3 length: 14 amino acids. The germline CDR1 and CDR2 sequences are SGHTA and FQGTGA. V gave up 5 bases and J gave up 0 bases, with 9 bases separating them. The full variable domain, in which reference TRBV7-3 and TRBJ2-3 provide the parts outside the CDR3, is GAGVSQTPSNKVTEKGKYVELRCDPISGHTALYWYRQSLGQGPEFLIYFQGTGAADDSGLPNDRFFAVRPEGSVSTLKIQRTERGDSAVYLCASSKGGSTDTQYFGPGTRLTVL.

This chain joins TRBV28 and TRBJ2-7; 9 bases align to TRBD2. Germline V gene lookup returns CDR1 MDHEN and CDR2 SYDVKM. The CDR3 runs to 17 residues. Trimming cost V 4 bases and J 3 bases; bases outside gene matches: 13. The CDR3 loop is CASSSSGLAGNFYEQYF. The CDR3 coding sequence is TGTGCCAGCAGTTCCTCGGGCCTAGCGGGAAACTTCTACGAGCAGTACTTC.

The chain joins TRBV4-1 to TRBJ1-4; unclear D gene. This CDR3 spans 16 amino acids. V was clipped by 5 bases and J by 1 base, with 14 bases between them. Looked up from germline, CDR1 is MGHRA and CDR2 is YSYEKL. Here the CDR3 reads CASSYFPLLTNEKLFF. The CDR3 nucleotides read TGCGCCAGCAGCTACTTTCCTCTTTTAACTAATGAAAAACTGTTTTTT.

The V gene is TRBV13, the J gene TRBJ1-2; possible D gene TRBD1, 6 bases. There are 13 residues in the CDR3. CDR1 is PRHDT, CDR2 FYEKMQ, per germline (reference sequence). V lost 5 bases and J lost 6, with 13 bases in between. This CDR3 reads CASSQDRRDGYTF. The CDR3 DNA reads TGTGCCAGCAGCCAAGACAGGAGAGATGGCTACACCTTC.

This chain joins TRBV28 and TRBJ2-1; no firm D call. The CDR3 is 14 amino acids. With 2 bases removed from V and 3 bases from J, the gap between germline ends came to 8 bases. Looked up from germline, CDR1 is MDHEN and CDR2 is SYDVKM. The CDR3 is CASSLQGSYNEQFF. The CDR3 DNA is TGTGCCAGCAGTTTACAAGGAAGCTACAATGAGCAGTTCTTC.

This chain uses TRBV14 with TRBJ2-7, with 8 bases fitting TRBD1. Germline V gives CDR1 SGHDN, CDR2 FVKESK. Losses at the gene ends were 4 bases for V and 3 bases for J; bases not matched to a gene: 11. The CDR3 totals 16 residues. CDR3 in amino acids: CASSPTPGRGHYEQYF. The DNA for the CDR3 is TGTGCCAGCAGCCCCACCCCTGGCAGGGGGCACTACGAGCAGTACTTC.

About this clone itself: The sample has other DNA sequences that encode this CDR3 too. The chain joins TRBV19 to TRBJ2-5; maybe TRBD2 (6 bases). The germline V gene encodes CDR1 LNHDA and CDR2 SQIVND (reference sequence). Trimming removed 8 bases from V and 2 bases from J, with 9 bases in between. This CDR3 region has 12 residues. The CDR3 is CASRDFQETQYF. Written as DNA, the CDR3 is TGTGCCAGTCGGGACTTTCAAGAGACCCAGTACTTC.

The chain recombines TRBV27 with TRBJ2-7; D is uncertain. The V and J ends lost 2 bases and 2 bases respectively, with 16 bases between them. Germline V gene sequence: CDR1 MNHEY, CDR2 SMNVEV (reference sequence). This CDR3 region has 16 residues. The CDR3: CASSLRPSALAYEQYF. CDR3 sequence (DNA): TGTGCCAGCAGTTTAAGGCCTTCGGCTTTAGCCTACGAGCAGTACTTC.

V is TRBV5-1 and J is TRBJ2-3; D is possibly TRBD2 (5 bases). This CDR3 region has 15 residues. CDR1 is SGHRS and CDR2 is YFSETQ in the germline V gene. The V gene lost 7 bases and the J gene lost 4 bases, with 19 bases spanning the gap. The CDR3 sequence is CASQRVVSGADTQYF. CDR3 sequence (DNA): TGCGCCAGCCAGAGGGTCGTGAGTGGCGCAGATACGCAGTATTTT.

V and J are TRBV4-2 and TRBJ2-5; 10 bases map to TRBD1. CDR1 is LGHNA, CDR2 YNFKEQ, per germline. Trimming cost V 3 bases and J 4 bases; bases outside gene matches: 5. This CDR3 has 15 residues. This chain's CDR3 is CASSHPGQGLETQYF. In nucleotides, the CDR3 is TGTGCCAGCAGCCATCCGGGACAGGGGTTAGAGACCCAGTACTTC.

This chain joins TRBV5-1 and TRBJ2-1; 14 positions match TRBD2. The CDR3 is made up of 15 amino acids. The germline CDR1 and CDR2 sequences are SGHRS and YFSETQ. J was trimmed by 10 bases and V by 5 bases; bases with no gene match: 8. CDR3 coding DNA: TGCGCCAGCAGACCGGGACTAGCGGGAGAGAGGGAGCAGTTCTTC. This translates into CASRPGLAGEREQFF.

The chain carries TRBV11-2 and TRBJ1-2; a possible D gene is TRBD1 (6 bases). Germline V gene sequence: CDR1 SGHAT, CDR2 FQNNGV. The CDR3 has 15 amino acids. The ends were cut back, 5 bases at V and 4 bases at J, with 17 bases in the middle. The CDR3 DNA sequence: TGTGCCAGCAGCGAAACCGGGACAAGGAGCTATGGCTACACCTTC. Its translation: CASSETGTRSYGYTF. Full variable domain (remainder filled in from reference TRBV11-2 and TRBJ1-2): EAGVAQSPRYKIIEKRQSVAFWCNPISGHATLYWYQQILGQGPKLLIQFQNNGVVDDSQLPKDRFSAERLKGVDSTLKIQPAKLEDSAVYLCASSETGTRSYGYTFGSGTRLTVV.

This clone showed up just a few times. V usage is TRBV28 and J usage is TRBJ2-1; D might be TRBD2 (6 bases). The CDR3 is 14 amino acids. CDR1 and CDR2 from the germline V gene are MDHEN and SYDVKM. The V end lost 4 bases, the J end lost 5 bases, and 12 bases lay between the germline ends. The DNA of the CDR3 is TGTGCCAGCAGTTCCTTAGCGGCCAACAATGAGCAGTTCTTC. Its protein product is CASSSLAANNEQFF.

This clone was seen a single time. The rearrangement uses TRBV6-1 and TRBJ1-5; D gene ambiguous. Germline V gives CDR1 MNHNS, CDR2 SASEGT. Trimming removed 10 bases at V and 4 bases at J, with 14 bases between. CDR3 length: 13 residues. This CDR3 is CATYETPNQPQHF. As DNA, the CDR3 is TGTGCCACCTACGAGACGCCAAATCAGCCCCAGCATTTT.

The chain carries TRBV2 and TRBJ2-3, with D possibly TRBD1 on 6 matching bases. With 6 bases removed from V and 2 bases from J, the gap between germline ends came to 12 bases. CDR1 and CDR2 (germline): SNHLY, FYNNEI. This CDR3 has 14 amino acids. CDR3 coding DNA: TGTGCCAGCAGGGACGGACAGCCCACAGATACGCAGTATTTT. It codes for CASRDGQPTDTQYF.

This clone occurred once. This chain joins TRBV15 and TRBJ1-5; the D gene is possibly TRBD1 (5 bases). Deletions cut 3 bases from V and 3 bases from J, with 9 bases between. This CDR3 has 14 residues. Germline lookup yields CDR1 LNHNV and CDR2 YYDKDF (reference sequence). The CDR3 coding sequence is TGTGCCACCAGCAGGCAGGGTTACAATCAGCCCCAGCATTTT. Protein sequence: CATSRQGYNQPQHF.

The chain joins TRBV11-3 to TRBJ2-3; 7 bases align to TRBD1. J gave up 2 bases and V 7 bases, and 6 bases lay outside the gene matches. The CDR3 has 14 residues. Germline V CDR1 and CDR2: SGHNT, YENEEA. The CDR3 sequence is CASKGGYLTDTQYF. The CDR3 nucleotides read TGTGCCAGCAAAGGGGGCTACCTCACAGATACGCAGTATTTT.

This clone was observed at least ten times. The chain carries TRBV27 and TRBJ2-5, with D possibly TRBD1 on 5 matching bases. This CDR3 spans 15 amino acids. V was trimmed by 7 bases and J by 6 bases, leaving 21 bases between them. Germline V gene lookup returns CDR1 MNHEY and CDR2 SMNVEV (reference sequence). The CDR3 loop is CASMVATAPSQTQYF. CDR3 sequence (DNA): TGTGCCAGCATGGTGGCGACAGCACCAAGTCAGACCCAGTACTTC.

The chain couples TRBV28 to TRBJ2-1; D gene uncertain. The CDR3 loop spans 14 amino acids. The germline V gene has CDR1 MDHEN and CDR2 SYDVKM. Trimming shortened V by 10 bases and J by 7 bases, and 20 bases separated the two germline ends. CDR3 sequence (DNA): TGTGCCACCACGCCAAAGTGGAGCCGGAATGAGCAGTTCTTC. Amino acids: CATTPKWSRNEQFF.

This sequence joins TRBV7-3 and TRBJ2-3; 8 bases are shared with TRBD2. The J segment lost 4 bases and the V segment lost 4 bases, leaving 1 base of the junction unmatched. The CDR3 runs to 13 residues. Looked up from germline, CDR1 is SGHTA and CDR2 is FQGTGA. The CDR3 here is CASSSLAADTQYF. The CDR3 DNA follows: TGTGCCAGCAGCTCACTAGCGGCAGATACGCAGTATTTT.